The T cell receptor (beta chain) under discussion was sequenced for a study of spatial heterogeneity in lung cancer (dated by TCRdb to the late 2010s). Turning to the overall study: More beta-chain than alpha-chain transcripts were consistently detected, likely reflecting higher beta-chain transcript abundance. In the raw uncorrected reads, each unique combination of TCR and UMI appeared more than ten times on average. In non-small cell lung cancer, the study quantitatively compared TCR alpha and beta repertoires across several tumor regions, matched nontumor lung, and blood. TCR repertoire features were related to nonsynonymous mutation counts determined by whole-exome sequencing of tumor tissue. At surgery, both alpha and beta chains were TCR-sequenced in under 250 tumor regions, about 64 matched nontumor lung samples and over 50 PBMC samples. The research as a whole found: Ubiquitous expanded tumor TCRs were detected in blood more often at tumor resection than at routine follow-up. Confirming at a functional level the hypothesis that regional TCRs recognize regional mutations was considered to require additional single-cell paired TCR alpha and beta sequencing.

This clonotype was counted many times. The specificity of this receptor is unknown. No base qualities exist here, and no much larger clone lies one base off it. Looking up the germline V gene yields CDR1 SQVTM and CDR2 ANQGSEA. The V end loses 6 bases and the J end loses 2 bases, and a stretch of 9 bases separates them. Including cysteine and phenylalanine, the CDR3 has 12 amino acids. The read is trimmed to its CDR3 DNA, 36 bases read in frame from base 1. The library was made by 5' RACE. The sequencer listed for this sample is NextSeq 500. To allow correction of PCR and sequencing errors, the TCR library protocol tagged every TCR cDNA molecule with a unique molecular identifier. As for the authors' bioinformatics: TCR identification, UMI-based error correction and CDR3 extraction were all carried out with Decombinator tools. TCRs above a frequency of 2 per 1,000, corresponding to the top 1% of the tumor frequency distribution, were defined as expanded. Rényi diversity was computed with the R vegan package after subsampling each repertoire 100 times to 5,000 TCRs. CDR3 similarity networks were built from amino acid triplet string-kernel similarity, with CDR3s being connected when pairwise similarity was above 0.82. TCRdb reworked the public reads: Q25 trimming with fastp, MiXCR clone assembly, productive beta chains retained. For every CDR3 protein sequence, its rows merge into one entry that carries the most common genes and DNA. What appears here as the V and J calls and clone size reflects TCRdb's work, not the paper's. The sample includes roughly 79,000 distinct CDR3 sequences, with 7.5% to 9.5% observed a single time. The ten largest clones add up to roughly 7% of the sample.

Sample time point, as interpreted from the label and publication: sample taken at primary tumor resection. Samples were obtained from about 69 patients with early-stage, untreated non-small cell lung cancer from the lung TRACERx cohort. TCR sequencing used whole RNA extracted from tumor and nontumor lung tissue, or from cryopreserved PBMC samples, without cell sorting. Only patients with enough RNA available from two or more tumor regions were chosen for TCR sequencing. The starting material was PBMCs, obtained at surgery. This clonotype was sampled from a male donor with early-stage non-small cell lung cancer. The chain employs TRBV29-1 and TRBJ2-3; no D gene is confidently identified. The DNA reads TGCAGCGTCGGGCACACCACAGATACGCAGTATTTT. This encodes CSVGHTTDTQYF.